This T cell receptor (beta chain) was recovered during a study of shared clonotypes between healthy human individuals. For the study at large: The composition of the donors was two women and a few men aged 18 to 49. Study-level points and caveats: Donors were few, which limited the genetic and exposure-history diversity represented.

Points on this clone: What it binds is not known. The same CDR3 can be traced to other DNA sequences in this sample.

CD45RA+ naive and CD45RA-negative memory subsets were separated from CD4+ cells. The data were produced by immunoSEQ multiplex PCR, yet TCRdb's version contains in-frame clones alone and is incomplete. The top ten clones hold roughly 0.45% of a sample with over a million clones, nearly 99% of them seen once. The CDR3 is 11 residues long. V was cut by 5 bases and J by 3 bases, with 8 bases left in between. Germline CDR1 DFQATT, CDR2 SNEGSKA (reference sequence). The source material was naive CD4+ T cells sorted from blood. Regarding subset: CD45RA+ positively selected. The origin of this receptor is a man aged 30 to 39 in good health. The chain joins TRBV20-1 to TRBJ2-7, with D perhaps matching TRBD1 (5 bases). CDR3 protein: CSAQGSYEQYF. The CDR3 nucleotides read TGCAGTGCTCAGGGTAGCTACGAGCAGTACTTC.